Shown below are 21 T cell receptor beta chains from a single sample sequenced in a study of cytomegalovirus exposure and HLA in healthy donors. PCR amplification relied on 60 Vbeta primers (plus 13 Jbeta primers). Measured with immunoSEQ multiplex PCR; TCRdb has only the in-frame clones, and not every one. The sample holds about 150,000 clones; 60% to 80% are singletons and the top ten take under 15%. The sample comprised PBMCs. Every receptor here comes from a woman in her forties in good health and CMV-seronegative.

This clone has more than one count but fewer than ten. The J gene is TRBJ1-6, the V gene TRBV11-3, with 7 bases identical to TRBD1. Germline loops: CDR1 SGHNT, CDR2 YENEEA. Trimming took 6 bases from V and 7 from J; bases not matched to a gene: 6. The CDR3 has 14 residues. The CDR3 region has the DNA TGTGCCAGCAGAGGGACAGACTTCAATTCACCCCTCCACTTT. Translation: CASRGTDFNSPLHF.

The gene calls are TRBV7-2 and TRBJ2-1, with 10 bases aligning to TRBD2. Trimming at V came to 1 base and at J to 9 bases, leaving 9 bases not matched to a gene. This CDR3 is 16 amino acids long. Germline values: CDR1 SGHTA, CDR2 FQGNSA. CDR3 in DNA: TGTGCCAGCAGCTTAGGTCTAGCGGGAGTAGCTAGTGAGCAGTTCTTC. Its translation is CASSLGLAGVASEQFF.

The V and J genes are TRBV28 and TRBJ2-3; the match to TRBD1 covers 9 bases. The V and J ends lost 4 bases and 4 bases, in that order; junction bases with no gene match: 6. Germline loops: CDR1 MDHEN, CDR2 SYDVKM. This CDR3 is built from 15 residues. CDR3 sequence: CASSSPGQGADTQYF. CDR3 DNA sequence: TGTGCCAGCAGTTCCCCGGGACAGGGCGCAGATACGCAGTATTTT.

The chain uses TRBV9 and TRBJ2-1; TRBD2 matches 10 bases. V lost 4 bases and J lost 8; bases outside the gene matches: 21. There are 19 residues in the CDR3. The germline gives CDR1 SGDLS, CDR2 YYNGEE. The CDR3 sequence is CASSPYRGLSGRAWDEQFF. DNA for the CDR3: TGTGCCAGCAGCCCCTATCGAGGACTAAGCGGGAGGGCCTGGGATGAGCAGTTCTTC.

The chain recombines TRBV27 with TRBJ1-1; 7 bases line up with TRBD1. Trimming at V came to 8 bases and at J to 6 bases, leaving 9 bases not matched to a gene. The CDR3 has 13 amino acids. Germline loops: CDR1 MNHEY, CDR2 SMNVEV (reference sequence). The DNA of the CDR3 is TGTGCCAGCGGTACAGGGGTGTTATCTGAAGCTTTCTTT. Translated, it gives CASGTGVLSEAFF.

This chain joins TRBV27 and TRBJ2-1, with TRBD2 identical over 12 bases. Germline V gene sequence: CDR1 MNHEY, CDR2 SMNVEV (reference sequence). CDR3 length: 16 amino acids. Losses at the gene ends were 5 bases for V and 9 bases for J; bases not matched to a gene: 11. CDR3 bases: TGTGCCAGCAGTACCGTGGGTGCTAGCGGGGGGGGTGAGCAGTTCTTC. Protein product: CASSTVGASGGGEQFF.

This clone is a singleton in its sample. The rearrangement joins TRBV28 to TRBJ2-7, with TRBD2 as a possible D gene (5 bases). Germline CDR1 MDHEN, CDR2 SYDVKM. The ends were cut back, 6 bases at V and 3 bases at J, with 12 bases in the middle. The CDR3 consists of 13 residues. CDR3 residues: CASSRRGGYEQYF. DNA of the CDR3: TGTGCCAGCAGCCGCCGGGGTGGCTACGAGCAGTACTTC.

The chain joins TRBV7-3 to TRBJ2-5, with 9 bases aligning to TRBD2. The assigned J gene may be wrong: the sequence end matches TRBJ2-7 better. From germline, CDR1 is SGHTA and CDR2 FQGTGA. The CDR3 covers 17 residues. The CDR3 here is CASSLGGLLAGLYEQYF. The CDR3 DNA sequence: TGTGCCAGCAGCTTAGGAGGTCTTCTAGCGGGACTCTACGAGCAGTACTTC.

Only one count was recorded for this clone. V is TRBV28 and J is TRBJ2-1, with a possible D match to TRBD1 (6 bases). The V and J ends lost 5 bases and 4 bases respectively, with 9 bases between them. CDR3 length: 13 amino acids. Germline CDR1 is MDHEN and CDR2 is SYDVKM. CDR3 coding DNA: TGTGCCAGCAGTCCCCAGGGGTACAATGAGCAGTTCTTC. It translates to CASSPQGYNEQFF.

J is TRBJ1-4 and V is TRBV6-6; 7 bases are shared with TRBD1. Germline V gene sequence: CDR1 MNHNY, CDR2 SVGAGI (reference sequence). J lost 4 bases, V lost 11 bases, and 4 bases had no gene match. This CDR3 has 12 amino acids. The CDR3 region is CASRDSNEKLFF. For the CDR3, the DNA is TGTGCCTCTCGGGACAGTAATGAAAAACTGTTTTTT.

V gene TRBV7-3 combines with J gene TRBJ2-1; TRBD2 agrees at 11 bases. The CDR3 is 16 residues long. Germline V gives CDR1 SGHTA, CDR2 FQGTGA. V lost 2 bases and J lost 4; bases outside the gene matches: 4. CDR3 sequence reads: CASSLVASGGYNEQFF. CDR3 coding DNA: TGTGCCAGCAGCTTAGTGGCTAGCGGGGGGTACAATGAGCAGTTCTTC.

This chain links TRBV4-1 with TRBJ2-1; TRBD1 agrees at 9 bases. CDR3 length: 15 residues. Germline V gives CDR1 MGHRA, CDR2 YSYEKL. The V and J ends lost 5 bases and 3 bases, in that order; junction bases with no gene match: 5. The CDR3 spells CASSEQGAGYNEQFF. In DNA form, the CDR3 reads TGCGCCAGCAGCGAACAGGGGGCGGGCTACAATGAGCAGTTCTTC.

The chain uses TRBV5-6 and TRBJ1-1, with D hard to call. The CDR3 covers 12 residues. Germline values: CDR1 SGHDT, CDR2 YYEEEE. Trimming removed 0 bases at V and 6 bases at J, with 6 bases between. CDR3 coding DNA: TGTGCCAGCAGCTTGGGGAGGGCTGAAGCTTTCTTT. It is translated as CASSLGRAEAFF.

The chain joins TRBV9 to TRBJ2-3; 13 nucleotides align to TRBD2. V lost 2 bases and J lost 3; bases outside the gene matches: 6. Per the germline V gene, CDR1 is SGDLS and CDR2 is YYNGEE. The CDR3 runs 17 residues. Here the CDR3 reads CASSVLTSGGQTDTQYF. The CDR3 nucleotides are TGTGCCAGCAGCGTGCTGACTAGCGGGGGGCAAACAGATACGCAGTATTTT.

The sample holds one count of this clone. CDR3 bases: TGTGCCAGTAGTATAGTGGCAGGGCGAGAAGCTTTCTTT. It yields the protein CASSIVAGREAFF. This chain connects TRBV19 to TRBJ1-1; D might be TRBD1 (5 bases). The CDR3 has 13 amino acids. Trimming shortened V by 1 base and J by 8 bases, and 11 bases separated the two germline ends. Germline loops: CDR1 LNHDA, CDR2 SQIVND (reference sequence).

The chain has TRBV18 and TRBJ2-1, with D possibly being TRBD2 (5 bases). V was cut by 6 bases and J by 10 bases, with 13 bases left in between. Germline assignment: CDR1 KGHSH and CDR2 LQKENI. The CDR3 is made up of 12 amino acids. The CDR3 DNA reads as TGTGCCAGCTCGCTTACTAGTTGGGAGCAGTTCTTC. It codes for CASSLTSWEQFF.

Only a few counts were recorded for this clone. The chain carries TRBV6-5 and TRBJ1-4; the match to TRBD1 covers 7 bases. Germline CDR1 and CDR2: MNHEY and SVGAGI. The CDR3 length is 13 residues. The V and J ends lost 4 bases and 6 bases, in that order; junction bases with no gene match: 2. CDR3 residues: CASSSGTDEKLFF. CDR3 in DNA: TGTGCCAGCAGTTCCGGGACAGATGAAAAACTGTTTTTT.

The chain joins TRBV7-3 to TRBJ1-6, with D maybe TRBD1 (6 bases). CDR1 SGHTA and CDR2 FQGTGA come from the germline V gene. The CDR3 is 14 residues long. The V and J ends lost 3 bases and 5 bases respectively, with 8 bases between them. The chain's CDR3 is CASSLGQNNSPLHF. CDR3 in DNA: TGTGCCAGCAGCTTGGGACAAAATAATTCACCCCTCCACTTT.

J is TRBJ2-7 and V is TRBV11-3; the match to TRBD2 covers 7 bases. CDR3 size: 15 residues. CDR1 is SGHNT, CDR2 YENEEA, per germline. With V trimmed by 5 bases and J by 3 bases, 10 bases remained unmatched. The CDR3 nucleotides are TGTGCCAGCAGCCACGGGACTACCGTATTCTACGAGCAGTACTTC. As protein: CASSHGTTVFYEQYF.

The chain joins TRBV9 to TRBJ2-2; TRBD2 might be the D (6 bases). CDR3 length: 13 amino acids. Per germline, CDR1 SGDLS and CDR2 YYNGEE. The CDR3 here is CASGSWNTGELFF. Here the CDR3 DNA reads TGTGCTTCCGGGAGCTGGAACACCGGGGAGCTGTTTTTT.

The chain employs TRBV28 and TRBJ2-2; TRBD2 might be the D (5 bases). CDR3 length equals 17 residues. Per the germline V gene, CDR1 is MDHEN and CDR2 is SYDVKM. Between the trimmed V and J ends, which lost 1 base and 0 bases, there was a span of 12 bases. CDR3 sequence (DNA): TGTGCCAGCAGTTTATTTCTGCGGGCCGCGAACACCGGGGAGCTGTTTTTT. It specifies CASSLFLRAANTGELFF.